Listed below are T cell receptor beta chains from one sample, sequenced in a study of OX40 agonist ivuxolimab in advanced cancers. The repertoire was sequenced with immunoSEQ multiplex PCR; TCRdb's copy has only in-frame clones and lacks some. Altogether around 150,000 clones are present, under 95% being singletons, with the ten largest covering roughly 0.94%. The source material was CD4+ or CD8+ T cells sorted from blood, sampled in a trial of the OX40 agonist ivuxolimab. The source of these receptors is an adult with an advanced solid tumor such as melanoma, head and neck, liver or kidney cancer. The CDR3 runs from the conserved cysteine through the conserved F or W. The order of the fields is clone size, D gene, V gene, J gene, CDR3 DNA, CDR3 protein. D genes are given only for firm matches. Part of the rows lack a size; the others show once, few, many or a class for expanded clones.

size: .
D: TRBD1
V: TRBV6-4
J: TRBJ2-1
DNA: TGTGCCAGCAGTGGGGGACAGGGAAGGGGCTACAATGAGCAGTTCTTC
CDR3: CASSGGQGRGYNEQFF

size: .
D: .
V: TRBV5-4
J: TRBJ2-7
DNA: TGTGCCAGCAGCTTGGATAGGCAGGGGGGCTACGAGCAGTACTTC
CDR3: CASSLDRQGGYEQYF

size: .
D: .
V: TRBV11-2
J: TRBJ1-4
DNA: TGTGCCAGCAGCTTGGGTAATGAAAAACTGTTTTTT
CDR3: CASSLGNEKLFF

size: once
D: TRBD1
V: TRBV5-6
J: TRBJ2-7
DNA: TGTGCCAGCAGACGGACAGGGGGGAGCTACGAGCAGTACTTC
CDR3: CASRRTGGSYEQYF

size: .
D: .
V: TRBV7-9
J: TRBJ1-1
DNA: TGTGCCAGCAGCTTGTCCGTCACTGAAGCTTTCTTT
CDR3: CASSLSVTEAFF

size: .
D: TRBD1
V: TRBV10-3
J: TRBJ2-6
DNA: TGTGCCATCAGGGACAGGGGTGGTTCTGGGGCCAACGTCCTGACTTTC
CDR3: CAIRDRGGSGANVLTF

size: .
D: .
V: TRBV9
J: TRBJ1-1
DNA: TGTGCCAGCAGCCCCCGGCGGACCGCCACTGAAGCTTTCTTT
CDR3: CASSPRRTATEAFF

size: .
D: TRBD1
V: TRBV7-2
J: TRBJ2-3
DNA: TGTGCCAGCAGCTTAGCAGGGACAGGGGGTTTGACAGATACGCAGTATTTT
CDR3: CASSLAGTGGLTDTQYF

size: .
D: .
V: TRBV5-6
J: TRBJ2-5
DNA: TGTGCCAGCAGCTTAACGGCGGTACAAGAGACCCAGTACTTC
CDR3: CASSLTAVQETQYF

size: .
D: .
V: TRBV7-6
J: TRBJ1-5
DNA: TGTGCCAGCAGCTTAGGACGGAATCAGCCCCAGCATTTT
CDR3: CASSLGRNQPQHF

size: .
D: .
V: TRBV5-1
J: TRBJ1-2
DNA: TGCGCCAGCAGCTTGGATGGGGGTGGTGGCTATGGCTACACCTTC
CDR3: CASSLDGGGGYGYTF

size: .
D: .
V: TRBV5-4
J: TRBJ2-7
DNA: TGTGCCAGCAGCTTTAAAATACGGGACCCCTACGAGCAGTACTTC
CDR3: CASSFKIRDPYEQYF

size: .
D: .
V: TRBV28
J: TRBJ2-1
DNA: TGTGCCAGCAGTTTAGAGGCAGGGGTGGGGGTTTCTGGAACCTACAATGAGCAGTTCTTC
CDR3: CASSLEAGVGVSGTYNEQFF

size: .
D: .
V: TRBV4-1
J: TRBJ2-7
DNA: TGCGCCAGCAGCGAATCGCCCACCACCTACGAGCAGTACTTC
CDR3: CASSESPTTYEQYF

size: once
D: TRBD2
V: TRBV7-8
J: TRBJ2-1
DNA: TGTGCCAGCAGACCTAGCGGGCTCAATGAGCAGTTCTTC
CDR3: CASRPSGLNEQFF

size: .
D: TRBD1
V: TRBV10-3
J: TRBJ1-3
DNA: TGTGCCATCAGTGCTGGCAGGGGGTCCGGAAACACCATATATTTT
CDR3: CAISAGRGSGNTIYF

size: .
D: .
V: TRBV19
J: TRBJ2-5
DNA: TGTGCCAGTAGTCGACGGCGAGAGACCCAGTACTTC
CDR3: CASSRRRETQYF

size: .
D: TRBD1
V: TRBV5-1
J: TRBJ1-4
DNA: TGCGCCAGCAGCACCCAAACAGGGGGAACTAATGAAAAACTGTTTTTT
CDR3: CASSTQTGGTNEKLFF

size: .
D: .
V: TRBV7-5
J: TRBJ1-2
DNA: TGTGCCAGAAGCCTGGACAGGGGGCGCGTTAACTATGGCTACACCTTC
CDR3: CARSLDRGRVNYGYTF

size: .
D: .
V: TRBV23-1
J: TRBJ2-1
DNA: TGCGCCAGCAGTCAGCCTCCTCCGGCCTACAATGAGCAGTTCTTC
CDR3: CASSQPPPAYNEQFF

size: once
D: TRBD2
V: TRBV10-3
J: TRBJ2-5
DNA: TGTGCCATTGCCCCCGCTAGCGGGAGTGGGGAGACCCAGTACTTC
CDR3: CAIAPASGSGETQYF

size: .
D: .
V: TRBV4-3
J: TRBJ2-3
DNA: TGCGCCAGCAGCGCTTCGAGAGGTCCCAGCACAGATACGCAGTATTTT
CDR3: CASSASRGPSTDTQYF

size: .
D: .
V: TRBV19
J: TRBJ1-1
DNA: TGTGCCAGTAGTATCCCAAGGGCGGCTGAAGCTTTCTTT
CDR3: CASSIPRAAEAFF

size: .
D: TRBD1
V: TRBV11-2
J: TRBJ1-1
DNA: TGTGCCAGCAGCTTAGATCTCTGGACAGGGAGGAGAAACACTGAAGCTTTCTTT
CDR3: CASSLDLWTGRRNTEAFF

size: .
D: TRBD1
V: TRBV28
J: TRBJ1-1
DNA: TGTGCCAGCTACGCGACAGGGAATGAAGCTTTCTTT
CDR3: CASYATGNEAFF

size: .
D: .
V: TRBV5-5
J: TRBJ1-3
DNA: TGTGCCAGCAGCCCCGGACAGCTTGGAAACACCATATATTTT
CDR3: CASSPGQLGNTIYF

size: .
D: TRBD2
V: TRBV5-4
J: TRBJ2-7
DNA: TGTGCCAGCAGCTCTCCCCTAGCGGGGGCCTACGAGCAGTACTTC
CDR3: CASSSPLAGAYEQYF

size: .
D: .
V: TRBV28
J: TRBJ2-5
DNA: TGTGCCAGCAGTTTACCAACACTGAGTCAAGAGACCCAGTACTTC
CDR3: CASSLPTLSQETQYF

size: .
D: TRBD1
V: TRBV18
J: TRBJ2-2
DNA: TGTGCCAGCTCACCACCGATAGGGACAGGGACCCCCGGGGAGCTGTTTTTT
CDR3: CASSPPIGTGTPGELFF

size: .
D: .
V: TRBV5-1
J: TRBJ1-3
DNA: TGCGCCAGCAGCTTGGGGGGTACTGGAAACACCATATATTTT
CDR3: CASSLGGTGNTIYF

size: .
D: TRBD2
V: TRBV28
J: TRBJ2-7
DNA: TGTGCCAGCAGGTCAAGCGGGAGCTACGAGCAGTACTTC
CDR3: CASRSSGSYEQYF

size: .
D: .
V: TRBV6-5
J: TRBJ2-3
DNA: TGTGCCAGCCGTAGGACGGATACGCAGTATTTT
CDR3: CASRRTDTQYF

size: .
D: .
V: TRBV5-1
J: TRBJ2-1
DNA: TGCGCCAGCAGACAGCGGGCGGTCTACAATGAGCAGTTCTTC
CDR3: CASRQRAVYNEQFF

size: .
D: TRBD1
V: TRBV7-2
J: TRBJ1-5
DNA: TGTGCCAGCAGCCCGGACAGGGTTCAGCCCCAGCATTTT
CDR3: CASSPDRVQPQHF

size: few
D: TRBD1
V: TRBV9
J: TRBJ2-7
DNA: TGTGCCAGCAGCGCCCAACAGGGGGGCTACGAGCAGTACTTC
CDR3: CASSAQQGGYEQYF

size: .
D: .
V: TRBV19
J: TRBJ2-1
DNA: TGTGCCAGTAGTAATGGCCGGTTCCGGGAGCAGTTCTTC
CDR3: CASSNGRFREQFF

size: .
D: .
V: TRBV7-6
J: TRBJ1-3
DNA: TGTGCCAGCAGCTGGGTAAAGGGGAACACCATATATTTT
CDR3: CASSWVKGNTIYF

size: .
D: .
V: TRBV6-5
J: TRBJ1-1
DNA: TGTGCCAGCAGTTACTCGGGGTCCACTGAAGCTTTCTTT
CDR3: CASSYSGSTEAFF

size: .
D: TRBD1
V: TRBV9
J: TRBJ1-1
DNA: TGTGCCAGCAGCGTAAGGGACAGGGACACTGAAGCTTTCTTT
CDR3: CASSVRDRDTEAFF

size: .
D: TRBD1
V: TRBV28
J: TRBJ2-7
DNA: TGTGCCAGCACTACCGGGACAGGGCGCTACGAGCAGTACTTC
CDR3: CASTTGTGRYEQYF

size: .
D: TRBD1
V: TRBV5-1
J: TRBJ1-2
DNA: TGCGCCAGCGGAACCAACAGGGGACATGGCTACACCTTC
CDR3: CASGTNRGHGYTF

size: .
D: .
V: TRBV10-3
J: TRBJ2-1
DNA: TGTGCCATCAGTGAGTGGGTAGGCAGGGGTGAGCAGTTCTTC
CDR3: CAISEWVGRGEQFF

size: .
D: TRBD1
V: TRBV5-1
J: TRBJ1-1
DNA: TGCGCCAGCAGCATCGACAGGGCGGGCACTGAAGCTTTCTTT
CDR3: CASSIDRAGTEAFF

size: .
D: .
V: TRBV6-1
J: TRBJ2-2
DNA: TGTGCCAGCACCCTCTTGCTAGCAGTCACCGGGGAGCTGTTTTTT
CDR3: CASTLLLAVTGELFF

size: .
D: .
V: TRBV7-9
J: TRBJ1-1
DNA: TGTGCCAGCAGCTTTGCGAGCGCTGAAGCTTTCTTT
CDR3: CASSFASAEAFF